These T cell receptor beta chains were read from a single sample in a study of T cells in Graves' hyperthyroidism and ophthalmopathy. One entry per CDR3 protein results from TCRdb running MiXCR on the multiplex PCR reads. The data hold hundreds of thousands of distinct CDR3 sequences, with roughly 14% observed a single time. The source material was blood. All receptors come from a woman aged 25 to 39 with Graves' hyperthyroidism that later progressed to Graves' ophthalmopathy. The CDR3 runs from the conserved cysteine through the conserved F or W. Size is omitted from some rows. Given values are once, few, many or a class for expanded clones.

>NA|TRBV5-5|15
CASSLTQGSNQPQHF
>NA|TRBV7-9|16
CASVLAGGPNTGELFF
>many|TRBV3-1|15
CASSQHSTGGGGYTF
>many|TRBV7-2|16
CASSLEGGRAADTQYF
>many|TRBV29-1|15
CSVEIGGREQTEAFF
>many|TRBV2|14
CARGLAGNSYEQYF
>many|TRBV12-5|13
CASGRGGDTEAFF
>NA|TRBV19|15
CASSIGGTGTFEQYF
>many|TRBV12-3/TRBV12-4|15
CASSLREREGVKWFF
>NA|TRBV29-1|15
CSAGTGTSGYNEQFF
>NA|TRBV12-3/TRBV12-4|15
CASSHRDRGFGEQFF
>many|TRBV20-1|16
CSARAGAGTTDGTQYF
>many|TRBV19|13
CASRRVVNTEAFF
>once|TRBV12-3/TRBV12-4|15
CASSLGSVKTYEQYF
>many|TRBV27|15
CASSSRGINWNGYTF
>NA|TRBV2|16
CASSPDRLATNEKLFF
>many|TRBV2|14
CASSEEGGSYEQYF
>few|TRBV20-1|15
CSARFGGSGNNEQFF
>NA|TRBV5-1|15
CASSFTGEFSYEQYF
>many|TRBV4-1|15
CASSQGQGARTEAFF
>many|TRBV12-3/TRBV12-4|15
CASSLPGGAYNEQFF
>NA|TRBV18|15
CASSPQQGEYNEQFF
>many|TRBV29-1|11
CSVVGVRGYTF
>NA|TRBV7-3|14
CASSPGRGADTQYF
>many|TRBV2|13
CASSGQREQPQHF
>NA|TRBV3-1|15
CASSQATTGTDTQYF
>many|TRBV11-2|15
CASSSPSDFSNEQFF
>many|TRBV5-6|12
CASTGGAKAQYF
>NA|TRBV7-9|15
CASSLRLAGGNEQFF
>many|TRBV7-3|14
CASSSRGRHTEAFF
>many|TRBV4-1|12
CASSQDSYEQYF
>many|TRBV6-1|14
CASSRGSDTDTQYF
>many|TRBV2|17
CASRGESRGQGNEKLFF
>many|TRBV5-1|15
CASSLAGGLAYEQYF
>many|TRBV11-3|15
CASSPLGVSIHEQFF
>many|TRBV3-1|15
CASSPRPSGDTEAFF
>many|TRBV28|14
CASSPGQVTDTQYF
>many|TRBV20-1|12
CSARQTGDTQYF
>few|TRBV10-3|13
CAISGTGYQPQHF
>NA|TRBV12-3/TRBV12-4|17
CASSLIAASGDTGELFF
>once|TRBV20-1|11
CSAPGANGYTF
>many|TRBV12-5|16
CASGLGLTEINKKLFF
>many|TRBV27|16
CASSSLLRKVNTEAFF
>many|TRBV6-1|12
CASQQTNTEAFF
>many|TRBV10-2|14
CASTDLRGRYEQYF
>many|TRBV19|13
CASTIRRDYGYTF
>many|TRBV19|18
CASSIGGTRSDSNQPQHF
>once|TRBV28|16
CASSPAVTGVNEKLFF
>many|TRBV27|14
CASRRGVGNYEQYF
>many|TRBV24-1|13
CATSEEENTEAFF
>few|TRBV19|17
CASSSRPGALTSYEQYF
>few|TRBV25-1|16
CASSTPDGTPFNEQYF
>many|TRBV18|15
CASSPLPAGGTEQFF